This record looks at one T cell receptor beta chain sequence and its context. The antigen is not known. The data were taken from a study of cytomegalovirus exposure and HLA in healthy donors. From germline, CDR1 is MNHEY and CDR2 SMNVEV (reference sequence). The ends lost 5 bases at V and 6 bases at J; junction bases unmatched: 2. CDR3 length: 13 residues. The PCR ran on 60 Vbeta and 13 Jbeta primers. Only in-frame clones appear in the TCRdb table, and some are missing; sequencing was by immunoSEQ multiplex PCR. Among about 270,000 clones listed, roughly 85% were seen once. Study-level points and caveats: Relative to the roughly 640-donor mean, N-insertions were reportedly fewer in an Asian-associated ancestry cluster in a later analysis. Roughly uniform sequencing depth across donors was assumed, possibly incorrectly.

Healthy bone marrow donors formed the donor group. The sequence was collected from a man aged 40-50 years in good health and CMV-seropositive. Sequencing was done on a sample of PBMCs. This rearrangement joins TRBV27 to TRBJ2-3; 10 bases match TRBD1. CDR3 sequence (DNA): TGTGCCAGCAGTCGACAGGGGGCGGATACGCAGTATTTT. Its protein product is CASSRQGADTQYF.